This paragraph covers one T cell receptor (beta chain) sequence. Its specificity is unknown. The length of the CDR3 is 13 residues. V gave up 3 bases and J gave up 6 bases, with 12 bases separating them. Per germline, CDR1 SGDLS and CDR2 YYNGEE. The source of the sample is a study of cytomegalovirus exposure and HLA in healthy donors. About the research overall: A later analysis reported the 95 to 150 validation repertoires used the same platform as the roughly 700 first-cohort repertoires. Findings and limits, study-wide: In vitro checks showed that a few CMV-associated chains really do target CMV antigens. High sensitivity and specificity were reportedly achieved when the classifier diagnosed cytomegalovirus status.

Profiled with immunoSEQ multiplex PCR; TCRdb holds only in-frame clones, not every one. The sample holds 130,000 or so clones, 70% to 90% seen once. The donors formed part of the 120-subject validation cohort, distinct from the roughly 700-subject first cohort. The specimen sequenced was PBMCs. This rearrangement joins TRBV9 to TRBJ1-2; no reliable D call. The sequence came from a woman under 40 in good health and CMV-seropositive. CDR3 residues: CASSDTVHHGYTF. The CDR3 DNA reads TGTGCCAGCAGCGACACAGTCCACCATGGCTACACCTTC.